The 29 T cell receptor beta chains reported below all come from one sample, sequenced in a study of T cell changes during pregnancy in multiple sclerosis. The method was immunoSEQ multiplex PCR; TCRdb's version includes in-frame clones alone and lacks a portion of them. The repertoire holds tens of thousands of clones, with approximately 90% as singletons. The sample here was peripheral blood, taken in the second trimester of pregnancy. The receptors were gathered from a female donor with multiple sclerosis, enrolled in a pregnancy study.

The rearrangement uses TRBV7-6 and TRBJ2-7; 9 bases agree with TRBD1. This CDR3 contains 16 residues. V lost 6 bases and J lost 2; bases outside the gene matches: 11. Looked up from germline, CDR1 is SGHVS and CDR2 is FNYEAQ. CDR3: CASSTYTGGDAYEQYF. Here the CDR3 DNA reads TGTGCCAGCAGTACCTATACAGGGGGCGATGCCTACGAGCAGTACTTC.

J is TRBJ1-2 and V is TRBV11-2; D uncertain. Trimming pared 0 bases from V and 8 bases from J, leaving 10 bases between. This CDR3 contains 13 residues. Per germline, CDR1 SGHAT and CDR2 FQNNGV. The DNA for the CDR3 is TGTGCCAGCAGCTTAGATTTGGGAGGAGGCTACACCTTC. Translation: CASSLDLGGGYTF.

This chain connects TRBV13 to TRBJ2-7; TRBD1 agrees at 8 bases. The CDR3 loop spans 14 amino acids. Germline CDR1 PRHDT, CDR2 FYEKMQ (reference sequence). The V gene end was trimmed by 4 bases and the J gene end by 3 bases; junction bases not matched to a gene: 5. The CDR3 loop reads CASSSGTGDYEQYF. In nucleotides, the CDR3 is TGTGCCAGCAGCTCCGGGACAGGTGACTACGAGCAGTACTTC. The complete variable domain, with remaining parts taken from reference TRBV13 and TRBJ2-7, reads AAGVIQSPRHLIKEKRETATLKCYPIPRHDTVYWYQQGPGQDPQFLISFYEKMQSDKGSIPDRFSAQQFSDYHSELNMSSLELGDSALYFCASSSGTGDYEQYFGPGTRLTVT.

The genes are TRBV30 and TRBJ1-5; no definite D call. Per the germline V gene, CDR1 is GTSNPN and CDR2 is SVGIG (reference sequence). This CDR3 has 15 residues. V was shortened by 2 bases and J by 0 bases, with 11 bases between the two germline ends. CDR3 nucleotide sequence: TGTGCCTGGAGTTTCGGAGTTTATAGCAATCAGCCCCAGCATTTT. Amino acid sequence: CAWSFGVYSNQPQHF.

The V and J genes are TRBV4-2 and TRBJ1-4; D is unclear. Germline V gene lookup returns CDR1 LGHNA and CDR2 YNFKEQ. The CDR3 runs 15 residues. V was shortened by 4 bases and J by 7 bases, with 16 bases between the two germline ends. CDR3 protein: CASSLKHRDFEKLFF. CDR3 DNA sequence: TGTGCCAGCAGCCTGAAACATCGGGATTTTGAAAAACTGTTTTTT.

The chain is built from TRBV5-4 and TRBJ2-1; 7 nucleotides line up with TRBD2. The ends lost 0 bases at V and 1 base at J; junction bases unmatched: 4. The CDR3 sequence is 16 residues long. The germline gives CDR1 SGHNT, CDR2 YYREEE (reference sequence). CDR3 in DNA: TGTGCCAGCAGCTTGGGCTCTAGCGGTTCCTACAATGAGCAGTTCTTC. It is translated as CASSLGSSGSYNEQFF.

The J gene is TRBJ2-2, the V gene TRBV10-3; tentatively, D is TRBD1 (6 bases). The CDR3 consists of 14 residues. Germline values: CDR1 ENHRY, CDR2 SYGVKD. Trimming removed 10 bases at V and 0 bases at J, with 12 bases between. The CDR3, as DNA: TGTGCCACCCTCCCAGGGGCGAACACCGGGGAGCTGTTTTTT. Amino acids: CATLPGANTGELFF.

This chain links TRBV18 with TRBJ1-1, with D maybe TRBD1 (6 bases). V shed 1 base and J shed 1 base, with 13 bases lying between them. Germline assignment: CDR1 KGHSH and CDR2 LQKENI. The CDR3 contains 16 residues. CDR3 sequence reads: CASSPRSAGENTEAFF. The CDR3 nucleotides are TGTGCCAGCTCACCACGATCGGCAGGGGAGAACACTGAAGCTTTCTTT.

The chain has TRBV28 and TRBJ2-1, with a weak D call TRBD2 (6 bases). V was cut by 7 bases and J by 0 bases, with 19 bases left in between. CDR3 length: 17 amino acids. CDR1 and CDR2 from the germline V gene are MDHEN and SYDVKM. DNA of the CDR3: TGTGCCAGCACCCCTTGGGGTAGCGGAAGCTCCTACAATGAGCAGTTCTTC. Translating it yields CASTPWGSGSSYNEQFF.

This sequence joins TRBV5-1 and TRBJ1-1; D gene unclear. Trimming shortened V by 2 bases and J by 4 bases, and 9 bases separated the two germline ends. CDR1 and CDR2 from the germline V gene are SGHRS and YFSETQ. The CDR3 extends over 13 amino acids. The CDR3 region has the DNA TGCGCCAGCAGCTTTTGGGAGGGCACTGAAGCTTTCTTT. This gives the protein CASSFWEGTEAFF.

The chain joins TRBV30 to TRBJ1-4, with 8 bases that match TRBD1. Germline V gene sequence: CDR1 GTSNPN, CDR2 SVGIG (reference sequence). The CDR3 has 14 amino acids. Germline trimming cut 8 bases from V and 5 bases from J; bases unmatched to any gene: 10. CDR3 DNA sequence: TGTGCCCTTACAGGGGGAGCCATAAATGAAAAACTGTTTTTT. Translating gives CALTGGAINEKLFF. The entire variable domain, with the rest obtained from reference TRBV30 and TRBJ1-4, is as follows: SQTIHQWPATLVQPVGSPLSLECTVEGTSNPNLYWYRQAAGRGLQLLFYSVGIGQISSEVPQNLSASRPQDRQFILSSKKLLLSDSGFYLCALTGGAINEKLFFGSGTQLSVL.

This clone was picked up one time. The chain has TRBV6-5 and TRBJ2-2; 8 bases map to TRBD1. CDR3 size: 15 residues. Trimming at V came to 6 bases and at J to 1 base, leaving 4 bases not matched to a gene. Germline lookup yields CDR1 MNHEY and CDR2 SVGAGI. CDR3: CASSAGTGNTGELFF. As DNA, the CDR3 is TGTGCCAGCAGCGCCGGGACAGGGAACACCGGGGAGCTGTTTTTT.

The chain couples TRBV9 to TRBJ2-3; D call uncertain. Germline CDR1 SGDLS, CDR2 YYNGEE. The CDR3 loop spans 16 amino acids. V was shortened by 1 base and J by 0 bases, with 12 bases between the two germline ends. The CDR3 coding sequence is TGTGCCAGCAGCGTATTCACTGGGCGAAGCACAGATACGCAGTATTTT. Its translation is CASSVFTGRSTDTQYF.

The genes are TRBV2 and TRBJ1-6, with unresolved D. Germline CDR1 reads SNHLY; CDR2 reads FYNNEI. This CDR3 comprises 14 residues. Deletions cut 7 bases from V and 7 bases from J, with 14 bases between. The CDR3 nucleotides read TGTGCCAGCATGCACGGCGGGAACAATTCACCCCTCCACTTT. The encoded protein is CASMHGGNNSPLHF.

V and J are TRBV6-6 and TRBJ1-1; D is perhaps TRBD1 (6 bases). The germline V gene encodes CDR1 MNHNY and CDR2 SVGAGI (reference sequence). The CDR3 loop spans 13 amino acids. The V gene lost 2 bases and the J gene lost 3 bases, with 7 bases spanning the gap. The DNA of the CDR3 is TGTGCCAGCAGTTACGCAGGGGACACTGAAGCTTTCTTT. It codes for CASSYAGDTEAFF.

The CDR3 bases are TGTGCCAGCAGTTCGGCCGGGACAGTGCTCTTGGATACGCAGTATTTT. As protein: CASSSAGTVLLDTQYF. The rearrangement links TRBV28 to TRBJ2-3, with 7 bases identical to TRBD1. This CDR3 is built from 16 residues. V trimming: 4 bases; J trimming: 6 bases; junction bases outside the gene matches: 13. The germline V gene encodes CDR1 MDHEN and CDR2 SYDVKM. The full variable domain, completed using reference TRBV28 and TRBJ2-3, is DVKVTQSSRYLVKRTGEKVFLECVQDMDHENMFWYRQDPGLGLRLIYFSYDVKMKEKGDIPEGYSVSREKKERFSLILESASTNQTSMYLCASSSAGTVLLDTQYFGPGTRLTVL.

The V and J genes are TRBV19 and TRBJ1-4; 12 nucleotides align to TRBD1. The CDR3 contains 18 residues. J lost 8 bases, V lost 9 bases, and 19 bases had no gene match. Germline lookup yields CDR1 LNHDA and CDR2 SQIVND (reference sequence). The CDR3 loop reads CASNKHGTGGGVKEKLFF. Written as DNA, the CDR3 is TGTGCCAGCAACAAACACGGGACAGGGGGCGGCGTAAAGGAAAAACTGTTTTTT.

This clone was counted between two and nine times. The chain uses TRBV30 and TRBJ1-5; D might be TRBD1 (5 bases). The CDR3 has 13 residues. Germline values: CDR1 GTSNPN, CDR2 SVGIG (reference sequence). Between the trimmed V and J ends, which lost 2 bases and 4 bases, there was a span of 9 bases. The CDR3: CAWSRQINQPQHF. As DNA, the CDR3 is TGTGCCTGGAGTCGACAGATTAATCAGCCCCAGCATTTT.

This chain links TRBV19 with TRBJ1-1, with TRBD1 matching over 8 bases. The junction had 7 bases not matched to a gene; V was cut back by 3 bases and J by 7 bases. There are 14 residues in the CDR3. CDR1 is LNHDA, CDR2 SQIVND, per germline (reference sequence). The CDR3 loop reads CASSIFGQGNEAFF. CDR3 bases: TGTGCCAGTAGTATCTTTGGACAGGGAAATGAAGCTTTCTTT.

This clone was detected a few times. This sequence joins TRBV6-4 and TRBJ1-5; 7 bases agree with TRBD1. This CDR3 is built from 19 residues. J gave up 0 bases and V 2 bases, and 13 bases lay outside the gene matches. Looked up from germline, CDR1 is MRHNA and CDR2 is SNTAGT. This chain's CDR3 is CASSDKGARYQYSNQPQHF. The DNA of the CDR3 is TGTGCCAGCAGTGACAAGGGGGCCCGCTACCAATATAGCAATCAGCCCCAGCATTTT.

J is TRBJ2-3 and V is TRBV7-2, with 14 bases matching TRBD2. The CDR3 has 16 residues. Germline lookup yields CDR1 SGHTA and CDR2 FQGNSA. Trimming at V came to 3 bases and at J to 4 bases, leaving 3 bases not matched to a gene. CDR3 in amino acids: CASSFGLAGGSDTQYF. CDR3 DNA sequence: TGTGCCAGCAGCTTCGGACTAGCGGGGGGATCAGATACGCAGTATTTT.

This clone was seen a single time. The rearrangement joins TRBV7-8 to TRBJ2-7; D call uncertain. Deletions cut 4 bases from V and 3 bases from J, with 4 bases between. The CDR3 sequence is 11 residues long. Germline loops: CDR1 SGHVS, CDR2 FQNEAQ. CDR3 bases: TGTGCCAGCAGCTCCCACTACGAGCAGTACTTC. It codes for CASSSHYEQYF.

V and J are TRBV13 and TRBJ1-2; D gene ambiguous. This CDR3 has 13 amino acids. Germline V CDR1 and CDR2: PRHDT, FYEKMQ (reference sequence). V gave up 2 bases and J gave up 4 bases, with 8 bases separating them. CDR3 in DNA: TGTGCCAGCAGCTTAATGGCAACCTATGGCTACACCTTC. It is translated as CASSLMATYGYTF.

J is TRBJ1-2 and V is TRBV7-6; 7 bases align to TRBD1. There are 15 residues in the CDR3. V gave up 2 bases and J gave up 7 bases; unmatched junction bases: 10. Germline V gene sequence: CDR1 SGHVS, CDR2 FNYEAQ. Here the CDR3 DNA reads TGTGCCAGCAGCTTAAGCAAGGGGGCCTTTAGTGGCTACACCTTC. Protein: CASSLSKGAFSGYTF.

Only a few counts were recorded for this clone. The chain recombines TRBV5-6 with TRBJ2-7; D call uncertain. The V and J ends lost 3 bases and 3 bases respectively, with 4 bases between them. The CDR3 runs 11 residues. The germline V gene has CDR1 SGHDT and CDR2 YYEEEE. This CDR3 reads CASSSNYEQYF. The CDR3 DNA reads as TGTGCCAGCAGCTCAAACTACGAGCAGTACTTC.

The chain is built from TRBV6-6 and TRBJ1-2; unclear D gene. Per germline, CDR1 MNHNY and CDR2 SVGAGI (reference sequence). The CDR3 is 12 residues long. DNA of the CDR3: TGTGCTACCGAACGGGTTAACTATGGCTACACCTTC. Translated: CATERVNYGYTF.

The chain links TRBV6-1 to TRBJ2-7; 10 positions agree with TRBD2. The J segment lost 2 bases and the V segment lost 4 bases, leaving 8 bases of the junction unmatched. The germline V gene has CDR1 MNHNS and CDR2 SASEGT. This CDR3 contains 16 residues. The CDR3 DNA follows: TGTGCCAGCAGTGTTTCTAGCGGGGGACTTACCTACGAGCAGTACTTC. Encoded protein: CASSVSSGGLTYEQYF.

The chain recombines TRBV7-9 with TRBJ2-5; D call uncertain. Germline lookup yields CDR1 SEHNR and CDR2 FQNEAQ (reference sequence). The CDR3 sequence is 15 residues long. Trimming stripped 1 base from V and 5 bases from J, with 14 bases between. The CDR3 sequence is CASSLVSGSWETQYF. The CDR3 DNA follows: TGTGCCAGCAGCTTAGTTTCGGGTTCGTGGGAGACCCAGTACTTC.

The chain uses TRBV27 and TRBJ1-2; TRBD1 aligns across 8 bases. The CDR3 loop spans 16 amino acids. V lost 2 bases, J lost 4 bases, and 9 bases stayed unmatched. CDR1 is MNHEY, CDR2 SMNVEV, per germline (reference sequence). CDR3: CASSLGTGLHRYGYTF. The CDR3 DNA sequence: TGTGCCAGCAGTTTAGGGACAGGACTTCATCGCTATGGCTACACCTTC.